A selection of T cell receptor beta chains follows, all from one sample in a study of blood T cells in healthy people across ages. TCRdb used MiXCR to reprocess the 5' RACE reads, holding one entry per CDR3 protein. The sample lists about 1.8 million distinct CDR3 sequences, roughly 52% occurring once. Sequences were obtained from blood. These receptors were collected from a woman aged 40 to 50 in good health. The CDR3 runs from the conserved cysteine through the conserved F or W. The D gene is left open where the match is weak. The listing skips clone size in some rows; elsewhere it reads once, few, many or a size class.

>TRBV9|12|-|TRBJ2-5|few
CASSVGGSPQYF
TGTGCCAGCAGCGTAGGGGGGAGTCCCCAGTACTTC
>TRBV27|18|-|TRBJ1-2|-
CASSRLPGGNSRNYGYTF
TGTGCCAGCAGTCGCCTCCCGGGGGGAAACAGCCGTAACTATGGCTACACCTTC
>TRBV18|16|-|TRBJ2-1|-
CASDLSGTGTENEQFF
TGTGCCAGCGACCTTTCCGGGACGGGAACGGAAAATGAGCAGTTCTTC
>TRBV7-2|13|-|TRBJ2-5|few
CASRPTGRQTQYF
TGTGCCAGCAGGCCTACAGGGAGACAGACCCAGTACTTC
>TRBV29-1|15|TRBD2|TRBJ2-5|once
CSVGLAGGRLDEQYF
TGCAGCGTCGGACTAGCGGGGGGGCGTTTGGATGAGCAGTACTTC
>TRBV27|13|-|TRBJ1-6|-
CASTGRGNSPLHF
TGTGCCAGCACGGGCCGTGGGAATTCACCCCTCCACTTT
>TRBV20-1|16|TRBD2|TRBJ2-5|few
CSAKIGGGGAAETQYF
TGCAGTGCCAAGATCGGTGGCGGGGGGGCCGCGGAGACCCAGTACTTC
>TRBV2|13|-|TRBJ2-7|-
CASSKDGNYEQYF
TGTGCCAGCAGTAAAGACGGGAACTACGAGCAGTACTTC
>TRBV12-3/TRBV12-4|17|-|TRBJ2-1|-
CASSPAGNTIYFGEQFF
-
>TRBV25-1|15|-|TRBJ1-2|-
CASSERGKHAGGYTF
TGTGCCAGCAGTGAAAGGGGAAAACACGCCGGTGGCTACACCTTC
>TRBV28|14|TRBD1|TRBJ1-5|-
CASTTTGGNQPQHF
TGTGCCAGCACCACTACAGGGGGCAATCAGCCCCAGCATTTT
>TRBV2|13|TRBD1|TRBJ1-5|once
CASRGTDSRLQHF
TGTGCCAGCAGAGGGACAGACTCCCGGCTCCAGCATTTT
>TRBV28|15|-|TRBJ2-7|-
CASGSTAGPFYEQYF
TGTGCCAGCGGGTCGACGGCAGGGCCGTTCTACGAGCAGTACTTC
>TRBV9|14|TRBD2|TRBJ2-1|-
CASSLTSGAVEQFF
TGTGCCAGCAGCTTGACTAGCGGGGCGGTTGAGCAGTTCTTC
>TRBV5-1|13|-|TRBJ2-1|few
CASSHRLVDEQFF
TGCGCCAGCAGCCACAGACTTGTAGATGAGCAGTTCTTC
>TRBV20-1|12|-|TRBJ2-5|-
CSASPNQETQYF
TGCAGTGCTAGTCCCAACCAAGAGACCCAGTACTTC
>TRBV6-1|15|-|TRBJ1-2|-
CASRPDRHPNYGYTF
TGTGCCAGCAGACCTGACCGTCACCCTAACTATGGCTACACCTTC
>TRBV27|16|TRBD1|TRBJ2-5|-
CASSLTWDRDQETQYF
TGTGCCAGCAGCCTTACTTGGGACAGGGACCAAGAGACCCAGTACTTC
>TRBV15|14|TRBD1|TRBJ2-5|-
CATSHRDSQETQYF
TGTGCCACCAGCCATCGGGACAGCCAAGAGACCCAGTACTTC
>TRBV7-2|16|TRBD2|TRBJ2-6|few
CASSYRGVPGANVLTF
TGTGCCAGCAGCTACCGGGGGGTCCCTGGGGCCAACGTCCTGACTTTC
>TRBV27|14|-|TRBJ2-5|-
CASSVFGTEETQYF
TGTGCCAGCAGTGTCTTCGGGACGGAAGAGACCCAGTACTTC
>TRBV24-1|12|-|TRBJ1-1|few
CATRQEGTEAFF
TGTGCCACCAGACAGGAAGGAACTGAAGCTTTCTTT
>TRBV7-2|16|-|TRBJ2-7|-
CASSYRGGKSSYEQYF
TGTGCCAGCAGCTACCGTGGGGGGAAGAGCTCCTACGAGCAGTACTTC
>TRBV5-1|14|-|TRBJ2-1|-
CASSLRSEYNEQFF
TGCGCCAGCAGCTTGAGATCGGAATACAATGAGCAGTTCTTC
>TRBV27|15|-|TRBJ2-1|-
CASTPKWDVRNRQFF
TGTGCCAGCACCCCGAAATGGGACGTCCGCAATAGACAGTTCTTC
>TRBV5-1|16|TRBD1|TRBJ2-3|-
CASSFTGGARTDTQYF
TGCGCCAGCAGCTTTACAGGGGGCGCACGAACAGATACGCAGTATTTT
>TRBV27|17|TRBD1|TRBJ2-6|-
CASSKGQGVSGANVLTF
TGTGCCAGCAGTAAGGGACAGGGAGTCTCTGGGGCCAACGTCCTGACTTTC
>TRBV7-2|15|TRBD2|TRBJ2-3|-
CASTITSVGTDTQYF
TGTGCCAGTACCATTACTAGCGTCGGCACAGATACGCAGTATTTT
>TRBV18|13|-|TRBJ1-6|once
CASSPDVNSPLHF
TGTGCCAGCTCACCAGACGTCAATTCACCCCTCCACTTT
>TRBV7-3|12|-|TRBJ2-7|-
CASSSAGRPLYF
TGTGCCAGCAGCTCGGCCGGTAGACCCCTGTACTTC
>TRBV29-1|12|-|TRBJ2-7|-
CSGRKESNEQYF
TGCAGCGGCAGAAAAGAGAGCAATGAGCAGTACTTC
>TRBV7-9|14|-|TRBJ2-1|-
CASSVQQGEDEQFF
TGTGCCAGCAGCGTTCAGCAGGGGGAGGATGAGCAGTTCTTC
>TRBV10-3|13|-|TRBJ2-1|-
CALSRDTYNEQFF
TGTGCCCTCTCCCGGGACACCTACAATGAGCAGTTCTTC
>TRBV2|14|-|TRBJ1-2|-
CASSDTGYGYGYTF
TGTGCCAGCAGTGACACAGGGTATGGCTATGGCTACACCTTC
>TRBV6-1|21|TRBD2|TRBJ2-7|-
CASSESRFATSGSYSRYEQYF
TGTGCCAGCAGTGAATCCAGGTTCGCGACTAGCGGGAGCTATTCCCGTTACGAGCAGTACTTC
>TRBV5-1|14|-|TRBJ2-1|few
CASSLLPGVNEQFF
TGCGCCAGCAGCTTGTTGCCAGGGGTAAATGAGCAGTTCTTC
>TRBV4-2|14|-|TRBJ2-1|-
CASSSSRDYNEQFF
TGTGCCAGCAGCTCTTCAAGAGACTACAATGAGCAGTTCTTC
>TRBV7-2|14|-|TRBJ2-1|-
CASSLAHSSNEQFF
TGTGCCAGCAGCTTAGCTCATTCTAGCAATGAGCAGTTCTTC
>TRBV28|17|-|TRBJ1-6|-
CASRGSDRPMNGSPLHF
TGTGCCAGCAGGGGATCGGACAGACCGATGAACGGTTCACCCCTCCACTTT
>TRBV4-1|17|-|TRBJ2-6|few
CASSLRKIESGANVLTF
TGCGCCAGCAGCCTCCGTAAGATCGAATCTGGGGCCAACGTCCTGACTTTC
>TRBV29-1|12|-|TRBJ2-5|few
CSWTERRETQYF
TGCAGCTGGACGGAGAGGCGAGAGACCCAGTACTTC
>TRBV5-1|16|TRBD1|TRBJ2-1|few
CASSLQGNLGNNEQFF
TGCGCCAGCTCGCTACAGGGGAATTTGGGGAACAATGAGCAGTTCTTC
>TRBV20-1|15|TRBD1|TRBJ2-3|once
CSARPWAGGVDTQYF
TGCAGTGCTCGTCCTTGGGCAGGGGGCGTAGATACGCAGTATTTT
>TRBV11-2|16|-|TRBJ2-1|-
CASSLVTGFPYNEQFF
TGTGCCAGCAGCTTAGTAACAGGGTTCCCCTACAATGAGCAGTTCTTC
>TRBV20-1|14|TRBD2|TRBJ2-3|-
CSAKQRGVPGTQYF
TGCAGTGCTAAACAGCGGGGGGTCCCTGGTACGCAGTATTTT
>TRBV7-2|13|-|TRBJ1-2|-
CAGSLRGVDGYTF
TGTGCCGGCAGCTTAAGAGGGGTCGATGGCTACACCTTC